Here is one TCR beta chain with its context. This clonotype was detected only a few times. What this receptor recognizes is not known. Base qualities were left out, and no much larger clone turns up one base away. The library was obtained by RACE. The data were produced on a NextSeq 500. During library preparation, unique molecular identifiers were attached to individual cDNA molecules so that TCRs could be counted in a quantitative, reproducible way. For every blood RNA sample, sequencing covered both the TCR alpha and TCR beta chains. In the original analysis: A median of around 100,000 TCRs per sample was observed, with a range of about 23,224 to 690,600. The Decombinator software suite was used to annotate the V, J and CDR3 of the TCR reads. For the PS versus PT1 abundance plots, all samples were subsampled to the same number of TCRs (28,000). TCRs were defined as expanded if absent before sensitization and observed at least eight times at the 2-week time point. TCRdb cleaned the public reads at Q25 with fastp, built clones with MiXCR and kept in-frame beta chains. Each record represents a unique CDR3 protein, reported with the most common genes and DNA among its rows. For this entry, the V and J calls and clone size follow TCRdb and not the study's own pipeline. Here the sample has under 200,000 distinct CDR3 sequences; around 15% occur a single time. 1.7% of the sample lies in the top ten.

From the cysteine through the phenylalanine, the CDR3 covers 15 amino acids. Only the CDR3 part of the read is kept: 45 bases, read in frame from the first base. Looking up the germline V gene yields CDR1 LGHNA and CDR2 YSLEER. V has 5 bases trimmed and J has 4 bases trimmed; junction bases matching no gene number 8. The sample belongs to a study of human T cells and chemical hapten exposure (dated by TCRdb to the early 2020s). Regarding the research as a whole: For sensitization, 2% DPC in acetone was applied to a 2 cm by 2 cm area of upper inner arm skin. The libraries were sequenced as a pool, and the TCR yield per sample differed mostly because of small variations in library volumes within the pool. The mostly female patient cohort included alopecia areata with under or over 50% scalp involvement, alopecia totalis and alopecia universalis. Peripheral blood TCR repertoire changes were tracked in vivo in alopecia patients during primary and secondary sensitization to the hapten diphenylcyclopropenone (DPC). Twenty-nine alopecia patients gave blood for TCR sequencing at one to four time points (pre-sensitization, 2, 6 and 24 weeks). Blood samples were taken from patients before sensitization (week 0) and at 2, 6 and about 24 weeks after DPC sensitization. Patch testing was done on the upper back using Finn chambers containing 0.01% DPC, and results were scored after 6 days according to International Contact Dermatitis Research Group standards. Patients additionally received weekly therapeutic DPC doses to the scalp throughout the approximately 25-week study period. What the work shows at the level of the full study, not this receptor alone: Patch test score was positively correlated with the number of PT1 expanded TCRs, with significance at thresholds 8, 16 and 32 but not at 4. DPC sensitization did not change the number of TCRs with a frequency above 1 in 1000, and there was no evidence of changes in global repertoire structure. Significantly more large CDR3 similarity clusters were formed by expanded TCRs than by pre-sensitization or healthy control sets, consistent with antigen-driven responses. Because all patients had alopecia, a presumed autoimmune disease, the immune response of the patients might differ from that of healthy individuals. Repeated subsampling changed both the strength of the expansion versus patch-test correlation and the threshold at which the correlation became significant.

The time point label for this specimen denotes: patch test 1, 2 weeks after DPC sensitization. Per the publication, the treatment or condition label means: therapeutic diphenylcyclopropenone sensitization with weekly scalp DPC. Blood at each patch-test visit was drawn before the patch test was applied. Patients were eligible if aged 18 to 70, diagnosed with alopecia and judged suitable for DPC therapy, and pregnant patients were excluded. Total RNA was isolated from unfractionated whole blood collected in Tempus Blood RNA tubes. This receptor was identified in a woman aged 25 to 39 with alopecia areata. Some clones in this sample may be carry-over from other donors' samples. The specimen was whole blood, collected in connection with sensitization to the hapten diphenylcyclopropenone (DPC). The sequence links TRBV4-3 to TRBJ1-5, and TRBD1 aligns with 7 junction nucleotides. The base sequence is TGCGCCAGCAGCGAGCAGACAGGGCGGAATCAGCCCCAGCATTTT. Translated, this is CASSEQTGRNQPQHF.